This record looks at one T cell receptor (beta chain) sequence and its context. The antigen is not known. A multiplex PCR was run with 60 Vbeta primers and 13 Jbeta primers. Produced via immunoSEQ multiplex PCR; TCRdb's table is partial and in-frame only. There are roughly 100,000 clones in the sample; about 81% occur only once, and 2.1% lies in the top ten. This record belongs to a study of cytomegalovirus exposure and HLA in healthy donors. On the study more broadly: A previous analysis identified 95 million to 140 million unique TCR beta sequences derived from some 170 million T cells. The Caucasian-associated ancestry cluster held around 81% of 350 to 450 genotyped donors.

The study, taken as a whole, reports: The listing of roughly 160 TCR beta chains classed them as cytomegalovirus-associated.

CDR1 MNHEY and CDR2 SVGAGI come from the germline V gene. The length of the CDR3 is 14 residues. V was shortened by 2 bases and J by 6 bases, with 14 bases between the two germline ends. Sequenced material: PBMCs. This TCR was recovered from a man aged 25 to 45 in good health and CMV-seronegative. V gene TRBV6-5 combines with J gene TRBJ2-7, with D perhaps matching TRBD1 (5 bases). The DNA for the CDR3 is TGTGCCAGCAGTTACCGGCAGGGCTACGCCGAGCAGTACTTC. This gives the protein CASSYRQGYAEQYF.